Presented here are 31 T cell receptor beta chains from one specimen sequenced in a study of PD-1 blockade in classical Hodgkin lymphoma. Time point specified: newly diagnosed, previously untreated cHL patient sample. After PBMCs were thawed, their CD8+ T cells were isolated by magnetic negative selection. The assay was immunoSEQ multiplex PCR, and TCRdb's table has in-frame clones only and misses some. This sample carries over 20,000 clones, about 83% of them seen once, and the ten largest clones take less than 7.5%. The sequenced sample consisted of CD8+ T cells from blood. These receptors all stem from a human donor with classical Hodgkin lymphoma.

The chain is built from TRBV6-1 and TRBJ1-4, with unresolved D. Germline-derived CDR1 and CDR2 are MNHNS and SASEGT. The CDR3 length is 13 residues. V lost 7 bases to trimming and J lost 5 bases, with 11 bases between them. The CDR3: CASTLRGNEKLFF. The CDR3, as DNA: TGTGCCAGCACGCTCCGGGGAAATGAAAAACTGTTTTTT.

This clone has just one count. V usage is TRBV5-6 and J usage is TRBJ1-2; no clear D. CDR3 size: 15 residues. Germline CDR1 SGHDT, CDR2 YYEEEE. With 4 bases removed from V and 0 bases from J, the gap between germline ends came to 13 bases. This CDR3 reads CASSPLTGTNYGYTF. CDR3 bases: TGTGCCAGCAGCCCGCTAACCGGGACTAACTATGGCTACACCTTC.

The chain joins TRBV18 to TRBJ2-5, with D hard to call. CDR3 length equals 13 residues. CDR1 KGHSH and CDR2 LQKENI come from the germline V gene. Between the trimmed V and J ends, which lost 3 bases and 1 base, there was a span of 6 bases. The chain's CDR3 is CASSPSTQETQYF. CDR3 nucleotides: TGTGCCAGCTCACCGTCGACCCAAGAGACCCAGTACTTC.

This chain links TRBV7-2 with TRBJ1-3; D remains ambiguous. The germline V gene has CDR1 SGHTA and CDR2 FQGNSA. This CDR3 spans 14 amino acids. V gave up 3 bases and J gave up 0 bases, with 6 bases separating them. CDR3 DNA: TGTGCCAGCAGCTTTAAGATCTCTGGAAACACCATATATTTT. Protein: CASSFKISGNTIYF.

The chain combines TRBV7-2 with TRBJ1-2, with a tentative D call TRBD1 (6 bases). The V end was cut by 1 base, the J end by 4 bases, with 13 bases between. This CDR3 spans 15 amino acids. CDR1 and CDR2 from the germline V gene are SGHTA and FQGNSA. CDR3 nucleotides: TGTGCCAGCAGCTTAGAATTTGGACAGCCCTATGGCTACACCTTC. Its translation is CASSLEFGQPYGYTF.

The chain links TRBV11-3 to TRBJ2-5, with TRBD2 identical over 15 bases. V gave up 2 bases and J gave up 2 bases; unmatched junction bases: 3. This CDR3 comprises 17 residues. CDR1 is SGHNT, CDR2 YENEEA, per germline. CDR3 sequence: CASSLTGTSGGQETQYF. DNA for the CDR3: TGTGCCAGCAGCTTAACCGGGACTAGCGGGGGGCAAGAGACCCAGTACTTC.

The genes are TRBV7-9 and TRBJ2-3; D might be TRBD2 (7 bases). The germline V gene encodes CDR1 SEHNR and CDR2 FQNEAQ (reference sequence). The germline V and J ends were trimmed by 7 bases and 2 bases, with 22 bases remaining between them. CDR3 length: 17 amino acids. The DNA for the CDR3 is TGTGCCAGCAACCCCGAGGGGGGAGGGGGGAACACAGATACGCAGTATTTT. Residues: CASNPEGGGGNTDTQYF. Full variable domain (outside the CDR3, taken from reference TRBV7-9 and TRBJ2-3): DTGVSQNPRHKITKRGQNVTFRCDPISEHNRLYWYRQTLGQGPEFLTYFQNEAQLEKSRLLSDRFSAERPKGSFSTLEIQRTEQGDSAMYLCASNPEGGGGNTDTQYFGPGTRLTVL.

V and J are TRBV28 and TRBJ1-2; TRBD1 agrees at 9 bases. The CDR3 length is 14 residues. V was clipped by 5 bases and J by 7 bases; unmatched bases: 8. Looked up from germline, CDR1 is MDHEN and CDR2 is SYDVKM. CDR3 DNA sequence: TGTGCCAGCAGTCTCGGACAGGGGAGAAGTGGCTACACCTTC. This translates into CASSLGQGRSGYTF.

This clone came up once. This chain joins TRBV29-1 and TRBJ1-2; 11 positions agree with TRBD1. This CDR3 contains 16 residues. Per germline, CDR1 SQVTM and CDR2 ANQGSEA. Germline trimming cut 4 bases from V and 3 bases from J; bases unmatched to any gene: 10. The CDR3 protein is CSVAPPGQGGHYGYTF. As DNA, the CDR3 is TGCAGCGTTGCTCCGCCGGGACAGGGGGGTCACTATGGCTACACCTTC.

This clone was counted between two and nine times. The V gene is TRBV11-2, the J gene TRBJ1-5; weak D call: TRBD1 (6 bases). The V end lost 5 bases, the J end lost 6 bases, and 14 bases lay between the germline ends. The CDR3 totals 14 residues. Looked up from germline, CDR1 is SGHAT and CDR2 is FQNNGV. The DNA for the CDR3 is TGTGCCAGCAGCCCTACAGGGTCAAGTCAGCCCCAGCATTTT. Encoded protein: CASSPTGSSQPQHF.

V and J are TRBV4-1 and TRBJ2-3, with 10 bases aligning to TRBD2. The trim removed 1 base at V and 4 bases at J, leaving 5 bases unmatched. The CDR3 totals 16 residues. Germline V lookup: CDR1 MGHRA, CDR2 YSYEKL. CDR3 sequence: CASSQVPSGGADTQYF. The CDR3 nucleotides read TGCGCCAGCAGCCAAGTCCCCAGCGGGGGGGCAGATACGCAGTATTTT.

The gene calls are TRBV19 and TRBJ2-1; D ambiguous. The CDR3 has 13 amino acids. Trimming removed 1 base at V and 4 bases at J, with 5 bases between. The germline gives CDR1 LNHDA, CDR2 SQIVND (reference sequence). This CDR3 reads CASSIGLYNEQFF. In DNA form, the CDR3 reads TGTGCCAGTAGTATAGGGTTATACAATGAGCAGTTCTTC.

This sequence joins TRBV6-6 and TRBJ1-1, with 9 bases matching TRBD1. This CDR3 is 13 amino acids long. V dropped 7 bases and J dropped 3; count of bases not matched to a gene: 3. Germline V gives CDR1 MNHNY, CDR2 SVGAGI (reference sequence). CDR3 protein: CASNRDRDTEAFF. The CDR3, as DNA: TGTGCCAGCAACCGGGACAGGGACACTGAAGCTTTCTTT.

This clone came up once. The V and J genes are TRBV7-9 and TRBJ2-1; 11 nucleotides match TRBD2. The germline CDR1 and CDR2 sequences are SEHNR and FQNEAQ (reference sequence). The CDR3 contains 14 residues. V lost 8 bases, J lost 2 bases, and 2 bases stayed unmatched. The CDR3 sequence is CASGLAGPYNEQFF. The CDR3 DNA is TGTGCCAGCGGACTAGCGGGCCCCTACAATGAGCAGTTCTTC.

The CDR3 DNA sequence: TGTGCCAGCAGGGAACGGGGTGGGAACACTGAAGCTTTCTTT. Protein: CASRERGGNTEAFF. The rearrangement joins TRBV6-4 to TRBJ1-1, with D uncertain. CDR3 size: 14 residues. Germline assignment: CDR1 MRHNA and CDR2 SNTAGT. V shed 6 bases and J shed 1 base, with 12 bases lying between them.

This chain links TRBV7-8 with TRBJ2-7; the match to TRBD2 covers 12 bases. Germline loops: CDR1 SGHVS, CDR2 FQNEAQ. This CDR3 region has 18 residues. Germline trimming cut 1 base from V and 0 bases from J; bases unmatched to any gene: 7. The CDR3 here is CASSLDRLAGVPSYEQYF. The CDR3 DNA follows: TGTGCCAGCAGCTTAGATAGACTAGCGGGGGTTCCCTCCTACGAGCAGTACTTC.

V is TRBV5-1 and J is TRBJ2-7, with 7 bases identical to TRBD1. V gave up 3 bases and J gave up 5 bases; unmatched junction bases: 14. Germline CDR1 SGHRS, CDR2 YFSETQ. CDR3 size: 16 residues. The CDR3 coding sequence is TGCGCCAGCAGCTCCCGGACAGGCCCCCTGGTGCACGAGCAGTACTTC. It is translated as CASSSRTGPLVHEQYF.

The rearrangement links TRBV28 to TRBJ2-7; D is perhaps TRBD1 or TRBD2 (6 bases each). The CDR3 loop spans 13 amino acids. V lost 2 bases, J lost 6 bases, and 11 bases lay in between. The germline V gene has CDR1 MDHEN and CDR2 SYDVKM. The CDR3 DNA reads TGTGCCAGCAGTTTAAATAAGGGGGGCGAGCAGTACTTC. Amino acid sequence: CASSLNKGGEQYF.

V gene TRBV27 combines with J gene TRBJ1-1; D remains unclear. Germline CDR1 MNHEY, CDR2 SMNVEV (reference sequence). Trimming removed 4 bases at V and 1 base at J, with 7 bases between. This CDR3 spans 13 amino acids. CDR3 protein: CASSSVGNTEAFF. CDR3 sequence (DNA): TGTGCCAGCAGTTCTGTTGGGAACACTGAAGCTTTCTTT.

The chain uses TRBV6-4 and TRBJ2-5; maybe TRBD1 (6 bases). V gave up 6 bases and J gave up 1 base, with 6 bases separating them. Germline V gene lookup returns CDR1 MRHNA and CDR2 SNTAGT. The CDR3 sequence is 12 residues long. The CDR3 sequence: CASRQGQETQYF. For the CDR3, the DNA is TGTGCCAGCAGACAGGGCCAAGAGACCCAGTACTTC.

This chain links TRBV5-4 with TRBJ1-5, with D maybe TRBD1 (5 bases). CDR1 SGHNT and CDR2 YYREEE come from the germline V gene (reference sequence). V was clipped by 0 bases and J by 3 bases, with 7 bases between them. This CDR3 is 14 amino acids long. This CDR3 is CASSLGDHNQPQHF. CDR3 nucleotide sequence: TGTGCCAGCAGCTTGGGGGACCACAATCAGCCCCAGCATTTT.

This clone occurred a few times. This rearrangement joins TRBV5-4 to TRBJ1-4; D is unresolved. This CDR3 contains 13 residues. Germline V CDR1 and CDR2: SGHNT, YYREEE (reference sequence). V was shortened by 4 bases and J by 0 bases, with 4 bases between the two germline ends. For the CDR3, the DNA is TGTGCCAGCAGCCAAGCAACTAATGAAAAACTGTTTTTT. The encoded protein is CASSQATNEKLFF.

This chain joins TRBV19 and TRBJ2-7; D may correspond to TRBD1 or TRBD2 (6 bases each). The ends were cut back, 0 bases at V and 1 base at J, with 13 bases in the middle. CDR3 size: 16 residues. The germline CDR1 and CDR2 sequences are LNHDA and SQIVND (reference sequence). The CDR3: CASSIEGGRGSYEQYF. DNA for the CDR3: TGTGCCAGTAGTATAGAGGGGGGCCGGGGTTCCTACGAGCAGTACTTC.

This clone was seen once. Germline is not matched at one junction end, which may reflect a read error. Other DNA sequences in this sample translate to the same CDR3. The V call is TRBV9, the J call TRBJ1-1; D remains ambiguous. The CDR3 loop spans 13 amino acids. Germline V lookup: CDR1 SGDLS, CDR2 YYNGEE. CDR3 region: CASSVVLNTEAFF. In nucleotides, the CDR3 is TGTGCTAGCAGCGTAGTCCTGAACACTGAAGCTTTCTTT. Together with reference TRBV9 and TRBJ1-1, the CDR3 gives the full variable domain: DSGVTQTPKHLITATGQRVTLRCSPRSGDLSVYWYQQSLDQGLQFLIQYYNGEERAKGNILERFSAQQFPDLHSELNLSSLELGDSALYFCASSVVLNTEAFFGQGTRLTVV.

The V call is TRBV4-2, the J call TRBJ1-1; a possible D gene is TRBD1 (5 bases). The length of the CDR3 is 15 residues. Germline V gene data show CDR1 as LGHNA and CDR2 as YNFKEQ. V was clipped by 0 bases and J by 0 bases, with 8 bases between them. CDR3 region: CASSQEGAMNTEAFF. The CDR3 DNA reads as TGTGCCAGCAGCCAAGAAGGGGCTATGAACACTGAAGCTTTCTTT.

The chain links TRBV9 to TRBJ2-7, with TRBD1 identical over 9 bases. The CDR3 is made up of 17 amino acids. The trim removed 3 bases at V and 7 bases at J, leaving 17 bases unmatched. Germline V lookup: CDR1 SGDLS, CDR2 YYNGEE. CDR3 nucleotide sequence: TGTGCCAGCAGCGGGTCCAATACAGGGGGCCGACCGGGGGAGCAGTACTTC. It codes for CASSGSNTGGRPGEQYF.

The chain employs TRBV7-6 and TRBJ2-2, with D possibly being TRBD2 (5 bases). Germline lookup yields CDR1 SGHVS and CDR2 FNYEAQ. Trimming cost V 2 bases and J 0 bases, with 10 bases left between them. This CDR3 has 16 amino acids. CDR3 nucleotides: TGTGCCAGCAGCTTACTTGGGAGCGCGAACACCGGGGAGCTGTTTTTT. Its protein is CASSLLGSANTGELFF.

The chain uses TRBV10-1 and TRBJ2-3; no clear D gene. The germline gives CDR1 WNHNN, CDR2 SYGVQD (reference sequence). The CDR3 loop spans 14 amino acids. Trimming left V 2 bases short and J 2 bases short, with 8 bases between. CDR3 DNA: TGCGCCAGCAGTGAGGGGCCCTACACAGATACGCAGTATTTT. Its translation is CASSEGPYTDTQYF.

CDR3 sequence reads: CASSVEGTSMQTQYF. Here the CDR3 DNA reads TGTGCCAGCAGCGTAGAAGGGACTAGTATGCAGACCCAGTACTTC. This rearrangement joins TRBV9 to TRBJ2-5; TRBD2 aligns across 8 bases. Germline CDR1 reads SGDLS; CDR2 reads YYNGEE. The CDR3 is made up of 15 amino acids. Losses at the gene ends were 0 bases for V and 6 bases for J; bases not matched to a gene: 7.

CDR3 residues: CASTEISGTDTQYF. For the CDR3, the DNA is TGTGCCAGCACGGAAATTTCCGGCACAGATACGCAGTATTTT. The chain carries TRBV7-9 and TRBJ2-3; D ambiguous. Germline CDR1 is SEHNR and CDR2 is FQNEAQ (reference sequence). Trimming shortened V by 7 bases and J by 1 base, and 12 bases separated the two germline ends. The CDR3 has 14 residues. The full variable domain, rest sourced from reference TRBV7-9 and TRBJ2-3, is DTGVSQNPRHKITKRGQNVTFRCDPISEHNRLYWYRQTLGQGPEFLTYFQNEAQLEKSRLLSDRFSAERPKGSFSTLEIQRTEQGDSAMYLCASTEISGTDTQYFGPGTRLTVL.

The chain couples TRBV15 to TRBJ2-5; possible D gene TRBD1, 6 bases. This CDR3 is 15 amino acids long. V dropped 3 bases and J dropped 5 bases, with 16 bases sitting between them. The germline V gene has CDR1 LNHNV and CDR2 YYDKDF (reference sequence). CDR3 loop: CATSSYRVRSETQYF. CDR3 DNA sequence: TGTGCCACCAGCAGTTACAGGGTACGGTCTGAGACCCAGTACTTC. The whole variable domain, remainder taken from reference TRBV15 and TRBJ2-5, is DAMVIQNPRYQVTQFGKPVTLSCSQTLNHNVMYWYQQKSSQAPKLLFHYYDKDFNNEADTPDNFQSRRPNTSFCFLDIRSPGLGDTAMYLCATSSYRVRSETQYFGPGTRLLVL.